This T cell receptor beta chain was obtained from a study of OX40 agonist ivuxolimab in advanced cancers. Regarding the complete study: The costimulatory receptor OX40 (CD134) was targeted by ivuxolimab, a fully human IgG2 agonistic monoclonal antibody. Patients were allowed to have had prior anti-PD-1, anti-PD-L1 or anti-CTLA-4 therapy, and approximately 41% of the dose-escalation patients had previously received checkpoint inhibitors. In the dose-escalation cohort, nearly 85% of patients were male, and the mean age was 60 years with a range of roughly 20 to 80. The paper covers the monotherapy dose-escalation part of the phase I ivuxolimab trial, which included N ≈ 50 patients. Intravenous ivuxolimab was administered to patients every 2 weeks at six dose levels: 0.01, 0.1, 0.3, 1.5, 3 and 10 mg/kg. Among the approximately 54 dose-escalation patients, about 19 had hepatocellular carcinoma, approximately 15 melanoma, 9 renal cell carcinoma and 9 head and neck cancer. Peripheral TCRbeta sequencing was intended to test whether TCR sequence diversity was altered and clonal T-cell expansion was caused by ivuxolimab. Partial responses were achieved by three dose-escalation patients, of whom one had hepatocellular carcinoma and two had cutaneous melanoma. Broader findings and caveats from the paper: The antigen specificity of the peripheral T cells that underwent clonal expansion was not determined. After ivuxolimab, CD8+ T cells had more expanded clones than CD4+ T cells on average. In the 0.1-3.0 mg/kg groups, partial responders had among the lowest normalized peripheral clonal expansion, particularly in CD8+ T cells. Low levels of normalized T-cell clonal expansion were also seen in some nonresponding patients. At doses of 0.1 to 3.0 mg/kg, clonal expansion of both CD4+ and CD8+ blood T cells was observed from baseline to week 6.

The CDR3 spans 15 residues, from the cysteine through the phenylalanine. Here the CDR3 DNA is all that survives: 45 bases in frame from base 1. V gives up 3 bases and J gives up 5 bases, and the segment between their germline ends measures 18 bases. CDR1 and CDR2 are read off the germline V gene (reference sequence) as SGHNT and YYREEE. Genomic DNA was extracted from sorted cells for sequencing of the TCRbeta CDR3 region. The immunoSEQ Assay was used for sequencing of TCRbeta CDR3 regions. TCRdb limited this immuneACCESS table to in-frame rearrangements with V and J called. A share of clones is missing; checked studies link under half to unresolved V genes, and the rest is unexplained. This sample lists roughly 81,000 clones; approximately 90% were detected once. The ten top clones hold under 0.6% of the sample. The trial excluded patients who had a history of autoimmune disease or were on systemic immunosuppression. Peripheral blood for TCR sequencing was collected from all dose cohorts at baseline, on cycle 4 day 1, and on cycle 7 day 1. The samples were drawn from a first-in-human, open-label, multicenter phase I dose-escalation trial of ivuxolimab. Adults with locally advanced or metastatic melanoma, renal cell carcinoma, hepatocellular carcinoma or head and neck squamous cell carcinoma were enrolled in the trial. CD4+ and CD8+ T cells were sorted separately from peripheral blood before TCR sequencing.

Details on this clone: No antigen is known for it. Base qualities are not provided; no much larger clone lies one nucleotide away.

This clonotype originated in an adult with an advanced solid tumor such as melanoma, head and neck, liver or kidney cancer. The rearranged chain carries TRBV5-4 and TRBJ2-7; TRBD1 is a weak D gene call, 6 bases matching. The sample in question was CD4+ or CD8+ T cells sorted from blood, obtained in a trial of the OX40 agonist ivuxolimab. The DNA reads as follows: TGTGCCAGCAGCTCGGCCGGGACACCGCTCCACGAGCAGTACTTC. This encodes CASSSAGTPLHEQYF.